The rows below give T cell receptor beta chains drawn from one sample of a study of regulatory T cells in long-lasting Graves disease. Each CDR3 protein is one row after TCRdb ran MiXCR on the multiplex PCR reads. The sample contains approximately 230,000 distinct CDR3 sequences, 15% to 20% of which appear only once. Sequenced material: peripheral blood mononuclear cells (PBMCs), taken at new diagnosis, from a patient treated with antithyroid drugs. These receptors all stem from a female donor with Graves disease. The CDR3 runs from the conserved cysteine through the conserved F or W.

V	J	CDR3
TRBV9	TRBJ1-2	CASSARSNYGYTF
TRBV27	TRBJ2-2	CASSLGSGPPGELFF
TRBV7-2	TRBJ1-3	CASSLEIAAGNTIYF
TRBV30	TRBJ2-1	CAWSVRKGWGEQFF
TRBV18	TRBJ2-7	CASSPGAGYEQYF
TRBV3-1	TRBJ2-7	CASSLRTGSNYEQYF
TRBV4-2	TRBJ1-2	CASSQRNYGYTF
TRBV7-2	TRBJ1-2	CASSSGQGKNHGYTF
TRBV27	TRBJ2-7	CASSPYEAREGEQYF
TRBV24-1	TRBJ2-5	CATSGREGRARGETQYF
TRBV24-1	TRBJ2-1	CATSDPDSTRFF
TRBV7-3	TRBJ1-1	CASSLNPTLTGDTEAFF
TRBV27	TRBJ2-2	CASCRRRSDANTGELFF
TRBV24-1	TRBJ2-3	CATSDLLPGLGDTQYF
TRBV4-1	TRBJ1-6	CASSQDRNSPLHF
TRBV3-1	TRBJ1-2	CASSQEREGYTF
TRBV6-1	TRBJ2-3	CASRDSRREATDTQYF
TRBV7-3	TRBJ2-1	CASSPRGGPDGHNEQFF
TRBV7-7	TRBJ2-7	CASSLAEKGYEQYF
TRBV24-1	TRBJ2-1	CATSDSLATNSYNEQFF
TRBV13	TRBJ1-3	CASSVRPSSGNTIYF
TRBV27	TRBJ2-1	CASSLSPAEDEQFF
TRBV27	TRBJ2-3	CASSLVQGYGTQYF
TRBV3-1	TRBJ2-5	CACNHLGGAGETQYF
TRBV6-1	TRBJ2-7	CASTQGLGSFLYEQYF
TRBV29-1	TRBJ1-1	CSVEPGTGGGTEAFF
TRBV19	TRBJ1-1	CASRSPPGTGTLTEAFF
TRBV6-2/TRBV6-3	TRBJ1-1	CASKGGLNTEAFF
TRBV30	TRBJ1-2	CAWSRPPNYGYTF
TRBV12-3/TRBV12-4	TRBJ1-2	CASSTDFTGGYTF
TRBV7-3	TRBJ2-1	CASSLSGGGIYNEQFF
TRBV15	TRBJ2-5	CATSSDTTGDQETQYF
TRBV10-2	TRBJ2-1	CASSEGREAAEQFF
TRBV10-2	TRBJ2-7	CASSELTGAYEQYF
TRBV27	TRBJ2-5	CASGTWGLETQYF
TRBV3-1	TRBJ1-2	CASSQADRDYGYTF
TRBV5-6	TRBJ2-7	CASNWGTSGRYEQYF
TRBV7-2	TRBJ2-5	CASRASGTETQYF
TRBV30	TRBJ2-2	CAWSVQRETGELFF
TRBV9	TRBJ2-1	CASSVGASFNEQFF
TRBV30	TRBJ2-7	CAWGTWEGWEEQYF
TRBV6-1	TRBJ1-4	CASTSDTRREKLFF
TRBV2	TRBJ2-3	CASGRGEGLADTQYF
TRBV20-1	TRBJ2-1	CSARDTGGWNEQFF
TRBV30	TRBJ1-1	CAWSPGYSEAFF
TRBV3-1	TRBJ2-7	CASSQAQGTSYEQYF
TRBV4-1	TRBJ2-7	CASSQGDFDIFSYEQYF
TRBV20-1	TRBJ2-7	CSARDGLGYEQYF
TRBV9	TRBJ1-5	CASSPGGGSQPQHF
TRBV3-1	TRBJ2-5	CASSQTGGWEVKYF
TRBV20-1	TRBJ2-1	CSARDLNSGSYNEQFF